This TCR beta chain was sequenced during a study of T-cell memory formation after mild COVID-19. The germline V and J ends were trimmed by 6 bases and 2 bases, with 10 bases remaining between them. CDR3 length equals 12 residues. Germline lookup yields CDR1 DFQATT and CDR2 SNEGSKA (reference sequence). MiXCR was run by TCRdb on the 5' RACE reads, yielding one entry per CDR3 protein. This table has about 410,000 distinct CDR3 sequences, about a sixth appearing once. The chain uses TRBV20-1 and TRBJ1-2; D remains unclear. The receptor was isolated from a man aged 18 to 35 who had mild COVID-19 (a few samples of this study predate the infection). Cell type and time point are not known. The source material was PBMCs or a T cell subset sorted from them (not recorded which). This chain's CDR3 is CSAGPVNYGYTF. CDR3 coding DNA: TGCAGTGCCGGCCCTGTAAACTATGGCTACACCTTC.